These T cell receptor beta chains were read from a single sample in a study of early T cells in non-severe SARS-CoV-2 infection. TCRdb ran MiXCR on the 5' RACE reads and lists one entry per CDR3 protein. The repertoire includes fewer than 100,000 distinct CDR3 sequences, approximately 16% of them detected once, and about 3% sits in the top ten. Sequenced input: whole blood. The origin of the receptors is an adult who was a healthcare worker with PCR-confirmed SARS-CoV-2 infection or an uninfected control (not recorded which). The CDR3 runs from the conserved cysteine through the conserved F or W. A D gene is named only where the DNA matches it firmly. Clone size appears in some rows only: once, few, many, or a class for an expanded clone.

>TRBJ2-7|13|many|TRBV5-1|NA
TGCGCCAGCAGTTATGACAGCTCCTACGAGCAGTACTTC
CASSYDSSYEQYF
>TRBJ2-3|19|few|TRBV20-1|TRBD2
TGCAGTGCTAGCTCCGGAGGGAGGGCTAGCGGGGGCAGGGCAGATACGCAGTATTTT
CSASSGGRASGGRADTQYF
>TRBJ2-7|15|NA|TRBV6-6|NA
TGTGCCAGCAGTCCTGATATCGGGTCCTCCTACGAGCAGTACTTC
CASSPDIGSSYEQYF
>TRBJ2-5|11|NA|TRBV20-1|NA
TGCAGCCACCCGTACCAAGAGACCCAGTACTTC
CSHPYQETQYF
>TRBJ1-1|14|NA|TRBV28|NA
TGTGCCAGCAGTTACCCGGGAGGAAGAACTGAAGCTTTCTTT
CASSYPGGRTEAFF
>TRBJ1-1|15|few|TRBV11-2|NA
TGTGCCAGCAGCTTAGATCAGAAACCGAACACTGAAGCTTTCTTT
CASSLDQKPNTEAFF
>TRBJ2-4|13|NA|TRBV7-3|NA
TGTGCCAGCAGCTTTGGCGGAAAAAACATTCAGTACTTC
CASSFGGKNIQYF
>TRBJ2-4|19|many|TRBV11-3|NA
TGTGCCAGCAGCCCTACCGGGACCCCGGACAGACTAGCCAAAAACATTCAGTACTTC
CASSPTGTPDRLAKNIQYF
>TRBJ1-2|13|NA|TRBV6-6|NA
TGTGCCAGCAGTTACCGGCAGAACTATGGCTACACCTTC
CASSYRQNYGYTF
>TRBJ2-3|17|NA|TRBV5-4|TRBD2
TGTGCCAGCACCCAGGGGATGCGAGCGGGAGAGTCAGATACGCAGTATTTT
CASTQGMRAGESDTQYF
>TRBJ2-1|18|NA|TRBV12-2|NA
TGTGCAAGTCGCTGTTCACACCCGGGACTAGCGGACTCCAATGAGCAGTTCTTC
CASRCSHPGLADSNEQFF
>TRBJ2-2|12|few|TRBV18|NA
TGTGCCAGCTCCCCCGACCCCGGGGAGCTGTTTTTT
CASSPDPGELFF
>TRBJ1-4|13|NA|TRBV29-1|NA
TGCAGCGTTGTAAAGGACGGCGCCGAAAAACTGTTTTTT
CSVVKDGAEKLFF
>TRBJ1-1|15|NA|TRBV5-1|NA
TGCGCCAGCAGCTTGGGGAGACAAGTGAACACTGAAGCTTTCTTT
CASSLGRQVNTEAFF
>TRBJ1-1|16|NA|TRBV7-9|NA
TGTGCCAGCAGCTCCTGGCCCGTTACTAAAAACACTGAAGCTTTCTTT
CASSSWPVTKNTEAFF
>TRBJ2-3|14|many|TRBV6-6|TRBD2
TGTGCCAGCGCTTTCGCGGGGGGGTCAGATACGCAGTATTTT
CASAFAGGSDTQYF
>TRBJ2-1|15|few|TRBV19|TRBD2
TGTGCCAGTAGGGGGACTAGCGGGATGCACAATGAGCAGTTCTTC
CASRGTSGMHNEQFF
>TRBJ2-3|14|NA|TRBV20-1|TRBD2
TGCAGTGCCAGAGGGCGGGGGGGCCCAGATACGCAGTATTTT
CSARGRGGPDTQYF
>TRBJ2-7|14|NA|TRBV27|TRBD2
TGTGCCAGCAGAACTAGCGGGAGGGCCCACGAGCAGTACTTC
CASRTSGRAHEQYF
>TRBJ1-4|14|many|TRBV28|NA
TGTGCCAGCAGGACACAGGGAGGGAATGAAAAACTGTTTTTT
CASRTQGGNEKLFF
>TRBJ1-3|12|NA|TRBV9|NA
TGTGCCAGCAGCACCGTGAGAAACACCATATATTTT
CASSTVRNTIYF
>TRBJ2-1|13|few|TRBV20-1|NA
TGCAGTGTGGCGGGTCGTAACGACAATGAGCAGTTCTTC
CSVAGRNDNEQFF
>TRBJ1-4|15|NA|TRBV6-6|NA
TGTGCCAGCAGATTTCAGGGGTTGGCTAATGAAAAACTGTTTTTT
CASRFQGLANEKLFF
>TRBJ2-1|17|few|TRBV12-5|TRBD2
TGTGCTAGTGGTTGGACTAGCGGGAGTATCACCTACAATGAGCAGTTCTTC
CASGWTSGSITYNEQFF
>TRBJ2-2|15|NA|TRBV7-7|TRBD1
TGTGCTAGCAGCTTAACAGGGGGTGCAGGCGGGGAGCTGTTTTTT
CASSLTGGAGGELFF
>TRBJ2-7|16|NA|TRBV18|NA
TGTGCCAGCTCACCCGGTGGACTTCCGAACTCCTACGAGCAGTACTTC
CASSPGGLPNSYEQYF
>TRBJ1-1|14|NA|TRBV29-1|TRBD1
TGCAGCGCCTACGAGGGACAGGGGAGTGCTGAAGCTTTCTTT
CSAYEGQGSAEAFF
>TRBJ1-1|15|few|TRBV30|NA
TGTGCCTGGAACCGGGGATGGCGGGAGAACACTGAAGCTTTCTTT
CAWNRGWRENTEAFF
>TRBJ2-1|14|NA|TRBV20-1|NA
TGCAGTGCCCAGATTGTGAGCTCCTACAATGAGCAGTTCTTC
CSAQIVSSYNEQFF
>TRBJ2-7|15|few|TRBV11-3|NA
TGTGCCAGCAGCTTAGGACCGGACACTACCTACGAGCAGTACTTC
CASSLGPDTTYEQYF
>TRBJ2-5|13|NA|TRBV19|NA
TGTGCCAGTAGAAGGATTGGTCAAGAGACCCAGTACTTC
CASRRIGQETQYF
>TRBJ1-2|13|few|TRBV6-6|NA
TGTGCCAGCAGTTACTCAGGTCCGGAAGGCTACACCTTC
CASSYSGPEGYTF
>TRBJ2-2|16|NA|TRBV6-5|NA
TGTGCCAGCAGTTACCGGGCCAACCAACACACCGGGGAGCTGTTTTTT
CASSYRANQHTGELFF
>TRBJ1-1|15|NA|TRBV20-1|NA
TGCAGTGCCAAGACCCCGGCCCGGGGAGGGGGTGAAGCTTTCTTT
CSAKTPARGGGEAFF
>TRBJ1-1|15|few|TRBV20-1|NA
TGCAGTGCTAGTGGACCTAAGCTCATGAACACTGAAGCTTTCTTT
CSASGPKLMNTEAFF
>TRBJ2-7|16|few|TRBV29-1|TRBD2
TGCAGCGTTGCGGGATTACTAGCGGGAGGCCCCCACGAGCAGTACTTC
CSVAGLLAGGPHEQYF
>TRBJ2-7|15|NA|TRBV27|TRBD2
TGTGCCAGCAGTTTATATGCTAGCGGAACCTACGAGCAGTACTTC
CASSLYASGTYEQYF
>TRBJ1-1|16|few|TRBV5-1|NA
TGCGCCAGCAGCCCTCCCTCCCGGGGGATGAACACTGAAGCTTTCTTT
CASSPPSRGMNTEAFF
>TRBJ1-5|14|NA|TRBV5-1|NA
TGCGCCAGCAGGTTGGACGTTGGCAATCAGCCCCAGCATTTT
CASRLDVGNQPQHF
>TRBJ2-4|15|few|TRBV2|NA
TGTGCCAGCACCCCCCGGGATCTAGCCAAAAACATTCAGTACTTC
CASTPRDLAKNIQYF
>TRBJ2-7|15|NA|TRBV27|NA
TGTGCCAGCAGTTTAGACCCGGACGGGGGCATGGAGCAGTACTTC
CASSLDPDGGMEQYF
>TRBJ2-3|12|NA|TRBV10-2|NA
TGCGCCAGCAATAGCGCCCCAGATACGCAGTATTTT
CASNSAPDTQYF
>TRBJ1-2|15|few|TRBV11-2|NA
TGTGCCAGCAGCTTAGAGGCCTTAGCTAACTATGGCTACACCTTC
CASSLEALANYGYTF
>TRBJ2-1|13|few|TRBV27|NA
TGTGCCAGCAGTTTATCGGTTTACAATGAGCAGTTCTTC
CASSLSVYNEQFF
>TRBJ2-7|15|few|TRBV12-3/TRBV12-4|NA
TGTGCCAGCAGTCAAAGCGTACCCATCTCCTACGAGCAGTACTTC
CASSQSVPISYEQYF
>TRBJ1-2|15|NA|TRBV27|TRBD1
TGTGCCAGCAGTATACGGACAGGGGGCAACTATGGCTACACCTTC
CASSIRTGGNYGYTF
>TRBJ1-5|14|NA|TRBV5-5|NA
TGTGCCAGCAGCTTGGAATCGCCCGATCAGCCCCAGCATTTT
CASSLESPDQPQHF
>TRBJ2-3|15|many|TRBV10-3|NA
TGTGCCATCAGTGGCTTCAGGGGCGGAGGAGATACGCAGTATTTT
CAISGFRGGGDTQYF
>TRBJ2-7|11|few|TRBV7-8|NA
TGTGCCAGCAGCGGGACCCACGAGCAGTACTTC
CASSGTHEQYF